This note documents a single T cell receptor (beta chain) sequence. Its cognate antigen has yet to be identified. A much larger clone lies a single base off, so this may be a read error. Receptor libraries were prepared by 5' RACE. The data were produced on an Illumina HiSeq 2500. A second PCR of roughly 6 to 11 cycles was performed with a sample-barcoded 5' primer and a J-beta primer mix. A template-switch 5' adaptor carrying 12 random nucleotides introduced a unique molecular identifier onto each TCR beta cDNA molecule. Each sample yielded at least 2.5 million CDR3-containing paired-end reads. The Mint cDNA synthesis kit, primed by a TRBC-specific oligonucleotide, was used to synthesize first-strand cDNA from all RNA. Following uracil-DNA glycosylase treatment, a first 18-cycle PCR with universal primers M1SS and BC2_uni_R was performed on all cDNA. The authors' pipeline ran thus. For normalization, 1 million high-quality reads were randomly selected from each sample, with every read carrying a distinct molecular identifier. Reads sharing molecular identifiers were discarded rather than binned into consensus sequences. MiTCR, run with a Q25 quality threshold and the strictest error-elimination algorithm, handled CDR3 identification, clonotype clustering and error correction. A nonparametric unseen species model with Euler transformation was used to estimate a lower bound on total TCR beta diversity. TCRdb reprocessed the public reads (quality trimming at Q25 with fastp, clone calling with MiXCR) and kept in-frame beta chains. Each entry is one CDR3 protein sequence, shown with its most common DNA and genes. The V and J calls were determined by TCRdb, not by the authors. The sample table shows approximately 360,000 distinct CDR3 sequences, and 52% are seen once. Under 65% of the sample lies in the top ten.

The germline V gene (reference sequence) gives CDR1 as DFQATT and CDR2 as SNEGSKA. Trimming takes 1 base from V and 13 bases from J, and the germline ends sit 11 bases apart. The cysteine opens and the phenylalanine closes a CDR3 of 11 amino acids. CDR3 DNA is the only sequence kept; it has 33 bases, read in frame from the first base. This sample stems from a study of blood T cells in healthy people across ages (dated by TCRdb to about 2015). General notes on the study: In model experiments, template switching captured roughly one uniquely barcoded TCR beta cDNA molecule for every two T cells. To avoid experimental bias, donors of different ages were randomly spread across the sequencing lanes. To track age-related changes in TCR beta repertoire diversity, the study relied on deep sequencing normalized with unique cDNA molecular identifiers. The donors were divided into four age groups: young (average approximately 15 years), middle-aged (about 41), aged (about 60) and long-lived (about 79). Two additional independent replicas of 1 million unique cDNA reads from the same blood draw were analyzed for two donors (one aged 18 to 30 and one aged 80 or older). Findings and caveats that apply to the study as a whole: There was a strong correlation between observed TCR beta diversity and the percentage of naive T cells measured by flow cytometry. As age increased, observed TCR beta diversity per million T cells dropped in a roughly linear way, and a significant reduction was already evident by age around 41. Because profiling used bulk unsorted PBMCs, naive and antigen-experienced compartments could not be compared conclusively. Compared with the aged group, more naive CD4+ T cells, fewer expanded clones and increased TCR diversity were shown by the long-lived group, suggesting age selection. Because donor CMV infection status was unknown, age-related changes in expanded clonotypes were potentially confounded. Total diversity estimates from one million sequenced T cells were considered lower bounds and underestimates.

The approximately 39 donors, aged about 6 to 95 years, were systemically healthy Caucasian individuals from Russia. Each donor gave 8 to 10 milliliters of peripheral blood, collected into EDTA-treated Vacutainer tubes. Ficoll-Paque density-gradient centrifugation was used to isolate PBMCs, with at least 7 million obtained per sample. Trizol reagent was used to extract total RNA from PBMCs, with at least 5.5 micrograms per sample. For every donor, an aliquot of PBMCs went through flow cytometry to measure the percentages of naive CD45RAhigh/CD27high T cells. The chain is assembled from TRBV20-1 and TRBJ2-4, with no confidently assigned D gene. Source material: blood. This sequence originates from a man aged 60 to 69 in good health. The nucleotide sequence is TGCAGTGCTAGAGGGTCCTACAAGCAGTACTTC. This is translated as CSARGSYKQYF.